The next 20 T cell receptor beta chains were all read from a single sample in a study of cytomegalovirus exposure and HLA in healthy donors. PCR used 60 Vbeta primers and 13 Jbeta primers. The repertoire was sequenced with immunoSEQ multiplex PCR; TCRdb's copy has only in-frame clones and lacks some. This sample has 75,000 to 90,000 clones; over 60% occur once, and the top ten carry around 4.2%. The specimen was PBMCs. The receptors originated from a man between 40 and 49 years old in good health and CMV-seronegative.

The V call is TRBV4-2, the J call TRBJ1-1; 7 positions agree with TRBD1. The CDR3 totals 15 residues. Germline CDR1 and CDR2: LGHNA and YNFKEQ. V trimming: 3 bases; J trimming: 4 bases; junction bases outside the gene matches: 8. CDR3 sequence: CASSHRRGPGTEAFF. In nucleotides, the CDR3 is TGTGCCAGCAGCCATAGAAGGGGGCCGGGCACTGAAGCTTTCTTT.

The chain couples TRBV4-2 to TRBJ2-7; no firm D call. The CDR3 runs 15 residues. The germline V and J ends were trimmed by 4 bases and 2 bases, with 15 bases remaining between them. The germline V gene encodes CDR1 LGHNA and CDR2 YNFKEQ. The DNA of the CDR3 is TGTGCCAGCAGCCCCGGTACCATTGGGCCCTACGAGCAGTACTTC. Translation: CASSPGTIGPYEQYF.

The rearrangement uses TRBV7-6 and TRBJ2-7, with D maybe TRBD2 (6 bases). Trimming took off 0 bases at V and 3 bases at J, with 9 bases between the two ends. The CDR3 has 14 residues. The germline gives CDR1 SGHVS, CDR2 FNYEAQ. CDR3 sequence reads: CASSLAGLNYEQYF. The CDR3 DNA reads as TGTGCCAGCAGCTTAGCGGGACTGAACTACGAGCAGTACTTC.

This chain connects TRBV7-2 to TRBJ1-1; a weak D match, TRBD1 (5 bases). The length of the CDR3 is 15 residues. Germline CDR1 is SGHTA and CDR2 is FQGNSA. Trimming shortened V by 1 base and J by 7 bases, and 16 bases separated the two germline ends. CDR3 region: CASSLEAGTYGEAFF. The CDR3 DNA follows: TGTGCCAGCAGCTTAGAGGCGGGGACCTATGGTGAAGCTTTCTTT.

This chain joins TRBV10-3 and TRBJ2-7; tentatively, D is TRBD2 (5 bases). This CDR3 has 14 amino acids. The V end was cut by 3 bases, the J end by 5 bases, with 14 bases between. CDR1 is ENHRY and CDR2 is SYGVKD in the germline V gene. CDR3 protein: CAISEGRELNEQYF. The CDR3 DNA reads TGTGCCATCAGTGAAGGTCGGGAACTCAACGAGCAGTACTTC.

The CDR3 DNA follows: TGTGCCAGCAGCGTAGGGGGTCTAGCGGCCTCAAATCGGCATGAGCAGTTCTTC. It translates to CASSVGGLAASNRHEQFF. The chain combines TRBV9 with TRBJ2-1; 7 bases are shared with TRBD2. V lost 0 bases, J lost 8 bases, and 17 bases stayed unmatched. CDR1 and CDR2 from the germline V gene are SGDLS and YYNGEE. This CDR3 region has 18 residues.

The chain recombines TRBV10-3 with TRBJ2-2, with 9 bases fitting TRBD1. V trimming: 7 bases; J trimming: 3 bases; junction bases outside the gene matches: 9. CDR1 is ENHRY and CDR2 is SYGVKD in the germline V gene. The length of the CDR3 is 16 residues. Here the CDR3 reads CAITRNRGLDTGELFF. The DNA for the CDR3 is TGTGCCATCACTAGAAACAGGGGGCTGGACACCGGGGAGCTGTTTTTT.

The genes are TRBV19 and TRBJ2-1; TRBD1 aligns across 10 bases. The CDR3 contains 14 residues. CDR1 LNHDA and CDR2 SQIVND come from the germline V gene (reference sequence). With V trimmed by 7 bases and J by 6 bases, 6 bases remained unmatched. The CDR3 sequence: CASMWDRGLNEQFF. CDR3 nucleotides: TGTGCCAGTATGTGGGACAGGGGTCTCAATGAGCAGTTCTTC.

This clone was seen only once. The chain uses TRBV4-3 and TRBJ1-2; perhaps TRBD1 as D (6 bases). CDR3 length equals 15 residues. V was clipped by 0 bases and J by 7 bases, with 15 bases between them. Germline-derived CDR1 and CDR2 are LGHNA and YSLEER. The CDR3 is CASSQDMGARGGYTF. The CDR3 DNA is TGCGCCAGCAGCCAAGATATGGGGGCTCGGGGTGGCTACACCTTC.

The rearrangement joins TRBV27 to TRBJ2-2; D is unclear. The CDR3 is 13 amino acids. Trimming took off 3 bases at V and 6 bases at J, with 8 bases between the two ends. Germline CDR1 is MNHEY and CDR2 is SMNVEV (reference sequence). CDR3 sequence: CASSFSGPGELFF. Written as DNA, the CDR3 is TGTGCCAGCAGTTTTTCAGGTCCCGGGGAGCTGTTTTTT.

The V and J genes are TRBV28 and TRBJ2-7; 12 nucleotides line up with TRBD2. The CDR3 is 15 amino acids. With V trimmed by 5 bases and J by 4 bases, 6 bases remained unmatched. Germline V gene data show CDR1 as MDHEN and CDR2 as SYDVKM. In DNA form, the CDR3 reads TGTGCCAGCAGTGACAGGACTAGCGGGACTTACGAGCAGTACTTC. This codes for CASSDRTSGTYEQYF.

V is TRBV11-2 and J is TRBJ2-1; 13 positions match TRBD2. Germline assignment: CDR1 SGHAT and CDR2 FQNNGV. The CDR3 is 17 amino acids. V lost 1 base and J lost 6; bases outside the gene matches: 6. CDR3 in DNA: TGTGCCAGCAGCTTAGGGACTAGCGGGAGCCCCTTCAATGAGCAGTTCTTC. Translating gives CASSLGTSGSPFNEQFF.

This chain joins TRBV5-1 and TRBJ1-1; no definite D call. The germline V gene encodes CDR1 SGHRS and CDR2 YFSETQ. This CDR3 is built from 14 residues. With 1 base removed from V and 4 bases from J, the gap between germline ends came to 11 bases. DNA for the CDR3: TGCGCCAGCAGCTTGAACTCCCCCGGCACTGAAGCTTTCTTT. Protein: CASSLNSPGTEAFF.

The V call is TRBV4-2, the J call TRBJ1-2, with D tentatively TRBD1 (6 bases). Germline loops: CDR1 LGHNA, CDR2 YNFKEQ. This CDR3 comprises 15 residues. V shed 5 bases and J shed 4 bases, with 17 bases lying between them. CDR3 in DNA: TGTGCCAGCAGCGAACAGTACAGGGTAGCCTATGGCTACACCTTC. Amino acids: CASSEQYRVAYGYTF.

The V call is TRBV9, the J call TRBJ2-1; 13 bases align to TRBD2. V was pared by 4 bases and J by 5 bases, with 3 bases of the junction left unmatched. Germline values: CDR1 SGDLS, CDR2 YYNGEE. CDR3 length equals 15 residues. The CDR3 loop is CASSLGLAGNNEQFF. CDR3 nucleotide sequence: TGTGCCAGCAGCCTGGGACTAGCGGGAAACAATGAGCAGTTCTTC.

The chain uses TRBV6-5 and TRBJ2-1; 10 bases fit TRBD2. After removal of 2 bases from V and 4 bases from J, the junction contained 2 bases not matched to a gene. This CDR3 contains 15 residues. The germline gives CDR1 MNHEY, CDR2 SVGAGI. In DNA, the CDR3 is TGTGCCAGCAGTTACGGACTAGCGGAATACAATGAGCAGTTCTTC. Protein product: CASSYGLAEYNEQFF.

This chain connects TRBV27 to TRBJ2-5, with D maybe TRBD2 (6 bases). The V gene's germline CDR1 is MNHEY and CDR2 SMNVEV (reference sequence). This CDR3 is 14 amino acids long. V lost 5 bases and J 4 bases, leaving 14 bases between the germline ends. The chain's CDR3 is CASSPWGAGETQYF. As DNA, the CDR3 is TGTGCCAGCAGTCCTTGGGGAGCGGGAGAGACCCAGTACTTC.

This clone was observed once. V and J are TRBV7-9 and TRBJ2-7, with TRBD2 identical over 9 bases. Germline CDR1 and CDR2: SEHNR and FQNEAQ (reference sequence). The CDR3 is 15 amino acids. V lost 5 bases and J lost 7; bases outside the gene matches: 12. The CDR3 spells CASSPIAGVLREQYF. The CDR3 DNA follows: TGTGCCAGCAGCCCGATAGCGGGAGTCCTGCGAGAGCAGTACTTC. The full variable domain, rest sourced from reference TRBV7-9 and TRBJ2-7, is DTGVSQNPRHKITKRGQNVTFRCDPISEHNRLYWYRQTLGQGPEFLTYFQNEAQLEKSRLLSDRFSAERPKGSFSTLEIQRTEQGDSAMYLCASSPIAGVLREQYFGPGTRLTVT.

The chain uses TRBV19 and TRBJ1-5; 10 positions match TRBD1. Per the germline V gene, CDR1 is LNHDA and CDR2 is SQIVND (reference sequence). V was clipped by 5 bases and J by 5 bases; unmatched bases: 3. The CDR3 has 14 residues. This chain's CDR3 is CASSAGQGDQPQHF. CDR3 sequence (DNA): TGTGCCAGTAGTGCTGGACAGGGGGATCAGCCCCAGCATTTT.

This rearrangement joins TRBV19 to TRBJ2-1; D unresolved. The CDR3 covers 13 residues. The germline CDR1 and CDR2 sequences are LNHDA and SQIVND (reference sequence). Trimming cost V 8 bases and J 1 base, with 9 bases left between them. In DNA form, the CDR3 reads TGTGCCAGTTGCCCTAGGTCCTACAATGAGCAGTTCTTC. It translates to CASCPRSYNEQFF.